This TCR beta chain was profiled in a study of shared clonotypes between healthy human individuals (TCRdb year 2020). Context from the whole study: A couple of women and three men aged 18 to 49 years were included in the cohort. Per donor, three plates each were used for CD4 naive and CD4 memory, two for CD8 naive, and one for CD8 memory. To estimate repertoire size and how much clonotypes are shared between individuals, the study performed deep sequencing of blood TCR repertoires from about five healthy adults. To increase sequencing depth and limit assay-specific biases, TCR repertoire library preparation and sequencing were carried out by different laboratories using diverse techniques. Per donor, leukapheresis produced somewhere between about 0.8 and 9 billion PBMCs.

V is shortened by 1 base, J by 4 bases, and the region joining them spans 7 bases. From cysteine to phenylalanine, the CDR3 is 13 amino acids long. Just CDR3 DNA is preserved here, 39 bases in frame from base 1. The germline V gene sets CDR1 to MGHRA and CDR2 to YSYEKL. Donors were healthy HIV-negative adults with no recently reported acute infections or vaccinations. All donors were Caucasian adults living in Nashville, Tennessee, USA. CD4+ T cells were enriched through magnetic negative selection, after which naive cells were positively selected on CD45RA and the remaining negative fraction served as the memory subset. Blood was collected by leukapheresis, and PBMCs were isolated by Ficoll-Histopaque density gradient centrifugation and then cryopreserved in liquid nitrogen vapor phase. Analytical flow cytometry was used to check the purity and quantity of every magnetically sorted T cell population. Each sorted fraction had its genomic DNA isolated and then quantified by UV absorbance on a Nanodrop 2000c.

Using the deep immunoSEQ assay, TCR CDR3 regions were amplified from genomic DNA by multiplex PCR. Extracted genomic DNA from each cell subset was distributed evenly across all wells of several immunoSEQ 96-well plates, and each plate was treated as a replicate. For sorted subsets, roughly 200 ng of genomic DNA, equivalent to roughly 33,000 T cell genomes, went into each replicate PCR. Purified libraries were quantified with a Qubit 3.0 fluorometer, sized on a Bioanalyzer 2100, and re-quantified with the KAPA Library Quantification kit. Every immunoSEQ 96-well plate was sequenced on a dedicated single-read 150-cycle Illumina NextSeq 550 flow cell. In the authors' own workflow: Because the immunoSEQ output included only junctional sequences and no quality scores, the filtering could not be the same as the filtering used for full-length reads. Sequences were annotated with PyIR, a Python wrapper for IgBLAST v1.9, and V/J genes and CDR3 were assigned using IMGT germline references. Reads were removed for weak V/J assignments (E-value above 1e-6), missing CDR3, stop codons, out-of-frame junctions, or ambiguous translated residues. V3J clonotypes were defined as sequences sharing an identical inferred V gene, J gene, and CDR3 amino acid sequence. Percentage overlap between repertoires was computed as shared unique clonotypes divided by the size of the smaller repertoire. Three approaches were used to assess repertoire richness: RTK rarefaction, the Chao1 estimator, and Recon v2.1 estimates of unobserved clonotypes. Generation probabilities were computed with OLGA for all TCRbeta clonotypes obtained by the gDNA method from several donors. Held by TCRdb, this immuneACCESS table contains in-frame sequences only and omits some clones. Under half of the omission traces to an unresolved V gene where checked; the cause of the rest is unknown. V, J and clone size reflect that table, while D and trimming were determined from the DNA. Counted in this sample were over a million clones; 65% to 75% of them appeared once. About 1.5% of the sample is taken by the ten largest.

Note on this clone: The clone's antigen remains unknown. The sample holds no much larger clone one base away, and base qualities are not on file.

The investigation overall reported the following: The genetic and exposure-history diversity represented was limited by the small number of donors. Sharing across a few donors was observed for about 4.8% of naive CD4, 3.5% of naive CD8, over 2% of memory CD4, and around 0.42% of memory CD8 clonotypes. Even with the large sequencing depth, rarefaction of the sorted-subset datasets indicated that sequencing was incomplete. Larger estimated clonotype richness was generally found for naive subsets than for memory subsets. Only blood was sampled, and tissue TCR repertoires likely differ from those in blood. Pairwise subsampling led to the expectation that sequencing depth would affect the degree of clonotype sharing among donors. Higher generation probabilities were observed for clonotypes shared by all four sorted-subset donors than for non-shared clonotypes.

The rearrangement combines TRBV4-1 with TRBJ2-5, with no D gene named confidently. Sequenced: memory CD4+ T cells sorted from blood. Sample cell subset or site, as interpreted from the label and publication: CD45RA-negative fraction. The clonotype comes from a man aged 18 to 30 in good health. The nucleotides read TGCGCCAGCAGCCAAGTCCGTCTAGAGACCCAGTACTTC. Its protein reads: CASSQVRLETQYF.